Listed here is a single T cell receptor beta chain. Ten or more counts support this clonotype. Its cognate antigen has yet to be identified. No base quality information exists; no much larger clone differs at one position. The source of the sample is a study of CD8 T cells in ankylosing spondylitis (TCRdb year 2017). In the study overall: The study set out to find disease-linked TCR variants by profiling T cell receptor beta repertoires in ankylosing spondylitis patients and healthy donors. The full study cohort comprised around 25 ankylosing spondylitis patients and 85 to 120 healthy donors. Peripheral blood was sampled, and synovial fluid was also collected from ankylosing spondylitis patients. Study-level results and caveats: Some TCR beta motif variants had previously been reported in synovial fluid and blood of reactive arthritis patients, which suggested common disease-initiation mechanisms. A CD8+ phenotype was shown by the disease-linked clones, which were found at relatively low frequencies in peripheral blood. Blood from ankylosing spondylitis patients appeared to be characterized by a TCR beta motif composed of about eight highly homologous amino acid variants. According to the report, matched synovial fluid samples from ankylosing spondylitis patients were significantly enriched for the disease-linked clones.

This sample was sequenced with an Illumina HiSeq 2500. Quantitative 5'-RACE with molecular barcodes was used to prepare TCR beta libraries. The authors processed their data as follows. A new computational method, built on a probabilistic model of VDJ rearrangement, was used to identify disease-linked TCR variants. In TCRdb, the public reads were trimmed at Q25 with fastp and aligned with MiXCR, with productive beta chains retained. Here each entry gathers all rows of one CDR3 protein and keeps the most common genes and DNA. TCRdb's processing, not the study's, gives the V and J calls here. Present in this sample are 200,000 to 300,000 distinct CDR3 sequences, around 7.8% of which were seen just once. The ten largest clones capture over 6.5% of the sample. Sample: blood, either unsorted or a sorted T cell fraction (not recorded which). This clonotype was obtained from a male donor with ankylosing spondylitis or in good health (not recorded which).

The base sequence is TGTGCCAGCAGTCACTACACCGGACTAGCGACATACAATGAGCAGTTCTTC. This yields the protein CASSHYTGLATYNEQFF. The chain is made from TRBV6-5 and TRBJ2-1; 9 nucleotides in the junction match TRBD2. The CDR3 runs 17 residues from the cysteine to the phenylalanine. Of all the DNA, just the CDR3 is kept, 51 bases in frame from base 1. Via the germline V gene, CDR1 is MNHEY and CDR2 SVGAGI. Here V drops 5 bases and J drops 4 bases, and the junction holds 12 bases not matched to any gene.